This is a list of T cell receptor beta chains from one sample in a study of blood T cell repertoires in COVID-19. Libraries were prepared by immunoSEQ multiplex PCR; TCRdb keeps only in-frame clonotypes and omits some of them. The sample has 90,000 to 120,000 clones, about 80% seen once; the top ten hold approximately 4.3%. Sequencing was done on a sample of peripheral blood. These receptors were taken from a man in his 70s with acute or convalescent COVID-19. Each CDR3 is given with its conserved first and last residue.

J gene	V gene	CDR3 protein
TRBJ2-7	TRBV7-2	CASSSGLALYEQYF
TRBJ1-2	TRBV14	CASSQVSVQPVF
TRBJ1-2	TRBV6-5	CASSYAGAGGYTF
TRBJ1-4	TRBV6-5	CASRGEVREKLFF
TRBJ2-2	TRBV27	CASSLPKSTGLGELFF
TRBJ2-3	TRBV21-1	CASPALAVRTDTQYF
TRBJ2-3	TRBV10-3	CAIGPLAGEADTQYF
TRBJ1-4	TRBV27	CASSPTGGVKKLFF
TRBJ2-1	TRBV7-3	CASSPDRGGEQFF
TRBJ2-1	TRBV19	CASTLYNEQFF
TRBJ1-3	TRBV5-1	CASSLAGQGYGNTIYF
TRBJ1-2	TRBV25-1	CASSENDRGLGYTF
TRBJ1-1	TRBV7-8	CASSERLGGNTEAFF
TRBJ1-2	TRBV6-5	CASSYTGSNYGYTF
TRBJ2-7	TRBV6-2/TRBV6-3	CASSYSKRGGLRSYEQYF
TRBJ1-1	TRBV5-1	CASSLNRVRWNTEAFF
TRBJ1-1	TRBV2	CASSEARQVNTEAFF
TRBJ1-2	TRBV7-9	CASSLSQGHYGYTF
TRBJ2-7	TRBV7-8	CASSLSLGSSGLF
TRBJ2-1	TRBV12-5	CASGLALAGVYNEQFF
TRBJ1-3	TRBV3-1/TRBV3-2	CASRPWTGGNTIYF
TRBJ1-1	TRBV19	CASSRQGPNTEAFF
TRBJ2-3	TRBV27	CASSLSSGWADTQYF
TRBJ2-7	TRBV11-2	CASSLSSYEQYF
TRBJ2-1	TRBV9	CASSPPTNEQFF
TRBJ1-3	TRBV5-5	CASTVEPSGNTIYF
TRBJ1-1	TRBV7-9	CASSFSGTGGEPFF
TRBJ2-5	TRBV12-3/TRBV12-4	CASSFQDGETQYF
TRBJ2-3	TRBV19	CASSTGLATDTQYF
TRBJ2-3	TRBV7-8	CASSPRDTQYF
TRBJ1-1	TRBV6-5	CASSYAPGPNTEAFF
TRBJ2-5	TRBV19	CASSMGQGPETQYF
TRBJ1-2	TRBV9	CASSSSIGGLLPGYTF
TRBJ2-1	TRBV5-1	CASSVGLAGGSQYNEQFF
TRBJ1-4	TRBV10-3	CAISEREEEKLFF
TRBJ1-2	TRBV10-1	CASSEGQDYGYTF
TRBJ1-1	TRBV12-3/TRBV12-4	CASSSVRGTEAFF
TRBJ1-5	TRBV10-2	CASSATGTGFMNQPQHF
TRBJ2-2	TRBV4-3	CASSHRQATGELFF
TRBJ2-3	TRBV24-1	CATSDPQGGTQYF
TRBJ1-6	TRBV10-3	CAIRPRDSDSPLHF